The clone carrying this TCR beta chain was recorded at least ten times. A unique molecular identifier was carried by every single TCR cDNA molecule. TCRdb called the 5' RACE reads again in MiXCR, with one record for every CDR3 protein. The repertoire holds about 39,000 distinct CDR3 sequences, 3% to 3.5% seen once, with under 40% in the top ten. This entry comes from a study of spatial heterogeneity in lung cancer. Study-wide context: An average of more than ten raw reads was observed per unique TCR and UMI combination.

Regarding time point: sample taken at primary tumor resection. The donors were 72 patients with non-small cell lung cancer that was early-stage and untreated. Trimming cost V 0 bases and J 11 bases, with 6 bases left between them. The CDR3 has 12 residues. CDR1 and CDR2 from the germline V gene are SGHRS and YFSETQ. The V and J genes are TRBV5-1 and TRBJ1-6; no clear D gene. This specimen was normal lung tissue next to the tumor, taken at surgery. This sequence was found in a male donor with early-stage non-small cell lung cancer. CDR3 in DNA: TGCGCCAGCAGCTTGGGTGAACCACCCCTCCACTTT. Its translation is CASSLGEPPLHF.